Below, 8 T cell receptor beta chains from the same sample are listed, as sequenced in a study of T cell responses to AZD1222 COVID-19 vaccine. Sequencing was performed with immunoSEQ multiplex PCR; in TCRdb, only in-frame clones are kept and a portion is missing. This repertoire shows around 96,000 clones, roughly 90% found once; its top ten account for less than 3%. This material consisted of peripheral blood, taken on day 0 of AZD1222 vaccination. The source is an adult in good health.

The chain joins TRBV2 to TRBJ1-6; D perhaps matches TRBD1 (5 bases). Deletions cut 9 bases from V and 0 bases from J, with 9 bases between. The germline CDR1 and CDR2 sequences are SNHLY and FYNNEI. There are 14 residues in the CDR3. The CDR3 reads CARGASSYNSPLHF. The DNA of the CDR3 is TGTGCCAGAGGGGCGAGCTCCTATAATTCACCCCTCCACTTT. Filled out from reference TRBV2 and TRBJ1-6, the complete variable domain reads EPEVTQTPSHQVTQMGQEVILRCVPISNHLYFYWYRQILGQKVEFLVSFYNNEISEKSEIFDDQFSVERPDGSNFTLKIRSTKLEDSAMYFCARGASSYNSPLHFGNGTRLTVT.

The count of this clone is one. The V and J genes are TRBV3-1 (or the pseudogene TRBV3-2) and TRBJ1-2; weak D call: TRBD1 (5 bases). The CDR3 is made up of 15 amino acids. With 1 base removed from V and 4 bases from J, the gap between germline ends came to 13 bases. Looked up from germline, CDR1 is LGHDT and CDR2 is YNNKEL (reference sequence). The CDR3 spells CASSQASGRVYGYTF. DNA for the CDR3: TGTGCCAGCAGCCAAGCATCAGGGAGGGTCTATGGCTACACCTTC.

The V and J genes are TRBV9 and TRBJ1-1, with TRBD1 identical over 8 bases. Trimming took 0 bases from V and 2 from J; bases not matched to a gene: 9. The CDR3 has 17 amino acids. Germline CDR1 reads SGDLS; CDR2 reads YYNGEE. The CDR3 loop reads CASSVEGQANLNTEAFF. Here the CDR3 DNA reads TGTGCCAGCAGCGTAGAGGGACAGGCTAACTTAAACACTGAAGCTTTCTTT. The whole variable domain, filled in from reference TRBV9 and TRBJ1-1, reads DSGVTQTPKHLITATGQRVTLRCSPRSGDLSVYWYQQSLDQGLQFLIQYYNGEERAKGNILERFSAQQFPDLHSELNLSSLELGDSALYFCASSVEGQANLNTEAFFGQGTRLTVV.

The V and J genes are TRBV4-1 and TRBJ2-2, with D possibly TRBD1 on 5 matching bases. This CDR3 region has 13 residues. The V end was cut by 1 base, the J end by 8 bases, with 8 bases between. Germline V lookup: CDR1 MGHRA, CDR2 YSYEKL. The CDR3 bases are TGCGCCAGCAGCCAAGTGTACAGGGGGGAGCTGTTTTTT. Amino acid sequence: CASSQVYRGELFF.

The chain carries TRBV5-6 and TRBJ1-5, with unresolved D. V was pared by 1 base and J by 7 bases, with 12 bases between. Germline assignment: CDR1 SGHDT and CDR2 YYEEEE. The CDR3 is 14 residues long. The DNA for the CDR3 is TGTGCCAGCAGCTTGATGGGAGGGCTGCAGCCCCAGCATTTT. Translation gives CASSLMGGLQPQHF.

The chain recombines TRBV6-1 with TRBJ1-6; D possibly corresponds to TRBD1 (6 bases). The germline V gene has CDR1 MNHNS and CDR2 SASEGT. CDR3 size: 15 residues. Trimming pared 1 base from V and 8 bases from J, leaving 12 bases between. The DNA for the CDR3 is TGTGCCAGCAGTGAAGAGACAGGAGGGCATTCACCCCTCCACTTT. Protein product: CASSEETGGHSPLHF.

The chain has TRBV7-2 and TRBJ1-1; D gene ambiguous. Looked up from germline, CDR1 is SGHTA and CDR2 is FQGNSA. V dropped 3 bases and J dropped 0 bases, with 8 bases sitting between them. The CDR3 spans 14 residues. The CDR3 DNA reads TGTGCCAGCAGCTTCCGCGGGGTGAACACTGAAGCTTTCTTT. Its protein product is CASSFRGVNTEAFF.

The V call is TRBV7-6, the J call TRBJ2-2, with 8 positions matching TRBD2. Per the germline V gene, CDR1 is SGHVS and CDR2 is FNYEAQ. After removal of 5 bases from V and 0 bases from J, the junction contained 8 bases not matched to a gene. This CDR3 region has 17 residues. The CDR3 loop is CASSLSPGLANTGELFF. The CDR3 DNA reads as TGTGCCAGCAGCCTGAGTCCGGGACTAGCGAACACCGGGGAGCTGTTTTTT.